The 5 T cell receptor beta chains given below trace back to one sample, sequenced in a study of T cells after yellow fever vaccination. TCRdb ran MiXCR on the 5' RACE reads and lists one entry per CDR3 protein. The sample has more than 350,000 distinct CDR3 sequences, about 9.9% seen once. The source material was PBMCs, sampled on the day of the first yellow fever vaccination. The receptor source for this set is a man younger than 30 who received the YFV17D yellow fever vaccine.

This clonotype was counted between two and nine times. The chain employs TRBV10-1 and TRBJ2-2; D unclear. CDR1 is WNHNN, CDR2 SYGVQD, per germline (reference sequence). The length of the CDR3 is 16 residues. V shed 3 bases and J shed 0 bases, with 11 bases lying between them. In DNA, the CDR3 is TGCGCCAGCAGTGAAATTAAGACGGCGAACACCGGGGAGCTGTTTTTT. Protein sequence: CASSEIKTANTGELFF.

This clonotype was found many times. This sequence joins TRBV12-3 or TRBV12-4 and TRBJ1-5; possible D gene TRBD1, 6 bases. This CDR3 comprises 18 residues. The V gene lost 6 bases and the J gene lost 7 bases, with 28 bases spanning the gap. This CDR3 is CASSTKLHRVRRPQPQHF. In DNA, the CDR3 is TGTGCCAGCAGCACCAAATTACACAGGGTTCGTCGTCCCCAGCCCCAGCATTTT.

The table lists this clonotype with many counts. The chain combines TRBV19 with TRBJ2-1; 9 positions match TRBD2. Germline trimming cut 5 bases from V and 8 bases from J; bases unmatched to any gene: 7. This CDR3 spans 14 amino acids. CDR1 and CDR2 (germline): LNHDA, SQIVND (reference sequence). The CDR3 DNA reads as TGTGCCAGTAGTTCGCGGGGGGGCCATGATGAGCAGTTCTTC. Translated: CASSSRGGHDEQFF.

The rearrangement links TRBV7-6 to TRBJ1-1; D gene uncertain. Germline V lookup: CDR1 SGHVS, CDR2 FNYEAQ. V lost 8 bases to trimming and J lost 5 bases, with 15 bases between them. The CDR3 length is 13 residues. CDR3 in amino acids: CASREGVKTEAFF. DNA of the CDR3: TGTGCCAGCCGCGAGGGTGTCAAAACTGAAGCTTTCTTT.

The chain employs TRBV19 and TRBJ2-1; D call uncertain. The CDR3 runs 9 residues. V was cut by 6 bases and J by 15 bases, with 9 bases left in between. In germline, CDR1 is LNHDA, CDR2 SQIVND (reference sequence). The CDR3 nucleotides read TGTGCCAGTAGGGTTTATCGGTTCTTC. Residues: CASRVYRFF.